These 27 T cell receptor beta chains share one sample of origin, sequenced in a study of control samples from healthy donors and cancer patients. TCRdb keeps only in-frame clones here, not all; method: immunoSEQ multiplex PCR. The sample holds about 150,000 clones, 85% to 95% seen once. Sequencing was done on a sample of blood. These receptors were collected from a man in his fifties in good health.

The chain links TRBV30 to TRBJ1-1, with D perhaps matching TRBD1 (5 bases). CDR3 length: 15 residues. Germline CDR1 reads GTSNPN; CDR2 reads SVGIG (reference sequence). The V gene lost 2 bases and the J gene lost 5 bases, with 18 bases spanning the gap. For the CDR3, the DNA is TGTGCCTGGAGTCTAACCGGGACCCGGGGGACTGAAGCTTTCTTT. This codes for CAWSLTGTRGTEAFF.

The V gene is TRBV9, the J gene TRBJ2-1; TRBD2 aligns across 8 bases. CDR3 length: 17 residues. V shed 4 bases and J 0 bases; nucleotides not matched to a gene: 9. Germline V CDR1 and CDR2: SGDLS, YYNGEE. For the CDR3, the DNA is TGTGCCAGCAGCCCTAGCGGGCGTTATCGCTCCTACAATGAGCAGTTCTTC. Amino acids: CASSPSGRYRSYNEQFF.

The rearrangement joins TRBV14 to TRBJ2-7, with unresolved D. Deletions cut 1 base from V and 2 bases from J, with 9 bases between. Looked up from germline, CDR1 is SGHDN and CDR2 is FVKESK. The CDR3 sequence is 14 residues long. The CDR3 loop reads CASSQVGRTYEQYF. As DNA, the CDR3 is TGTGCCAGCAGCCAAGTCGGCAGGACCTACGAGCAGTACTTC. The full variable domain, rest sourced from reference TRBV14 and TRBJ2-7, is EAGVTQFPSHSVIEKGQTVTLRCDPISGHDNLYWYRRVMGKEIKFLLHFVKESKQDESGMPNNRFLAERTGGTYSTLKVQPAELEDSGVYFCASSQVGRTYEQYFGPGTRLTVT.

V is TRBV6-6 and J is TRBJ2-7; 7 bases are a match to TRBD1. V shed 6 bases and J 1 base; nucleotides not matched to a gene: 0. Germline CDR1 MNHNY, CDR2 SVGAGI (reference sequence). The CDR3 sequence is 12 residues long. CDR3 bases: TGTGCCAGCAGACAGGGGTCCTACGAGCAGTACTTC. Protein product: CASRQGSYEQYF.

In DNA form, the CDR3 reads TGTGCCAGCAGCCCTAGCAATCAGCCCCAGCATTTT. Protein: CASSPSNQPQHF. The J gene is TRBJ1-5, the V gene TRBV7-2; D not resolved. There are 12 residues in the CDR3. V was cut by 5 bases and J by 0 bases, with 2 bases left in between. CDR1 and CDR2 from the germline V gene are SGHTA and FQGNSA.

This clone was seen a few times. The chain combines TRBV6-5 with TRBJ1-1; D ambiguous. Germline CDR1 MNHEY, CDR2 SVGAGI. The CDR3 runs to 11 residues. V shed 0 bases and J shed 10 bases, with 6 bases lying between them. Here the CDR3 reads CASSYSGSAFF. DNA for the CDR3: TGTGCCAGCAGTTACTCGGGTTCAGCTTTCTTT.

The chain recombines TRBV19 with TRBJ1-2; D is undetermined. V lost 4 bases and J lost 8, with 14 bases in between. This CDR3 has 13 amino acids. Per the germline V gene, CDR1 is LNHDA and CDR2 is SQIVND (reference sequence). The CDR3 DNA sequence: TGTGCCAGTAGTAAGGGCCCGGCTTGGGGCTACACCTTC. Amino acids: CASSKGPAWGYTF.

The chain uses TRBV5-6 and TRBJ1-6, with a possible D match to TRBD1 (5 bases). Germline-derived CDR1 and CDR2 are SGHDT and YYEEEE. This CDR3 has 15 amino acids. Trimming took off 2 bases at V and 8 bases at J, with 14 bases between the two ends. The CDR3 spells CASSFRAGRDSPLHF. The CDR3 coding sequence is TGTGCCAGCAGCTTTCGGGCAGGGAGGGATTCACCCCTCCACTTT.

The V call is TRBV20-1, the J call TRBJ1-4, with 9 bases that match TRBD1. The CDR3 totals 15 residues. CDR1 and CDR2 (germline): DFQATT, SNEGSKA (reference sequence). The ends lost 3 bases at V and 7 bases at J; junction bases unmatched: 9. The CDR3 DNA reads as TGCAGTGCTAGTGGTCTCTGGGACAGGGCTGAAAAACTGTTTTTT. It translates to CSASGLWDRAEKLFF.

The genes are TRBV15 and TRBJ2-7; 9 bases fit TRBD2. Trimming took 1 base from V and 5 from J; bases not matched to a gene: 6. The germline gives CDR1 LNHNV, CDR2 YYDKDF (reference sequence). The CDR3 runs to 15 residues. CDR3 region: CATSRGSGSWHEQYF. The CDR3 nucleotides are TGTGCCACCAGCAGAGGTAGCGGGAGTTGGCACGAGCAGTACTTC.

This clone was recorded once. The rearrangement links TRBV10-1 to TRBJ1-1; D not resolved. The germline gives CDR1 WNHNN, CDR2 SYGVQD (reference sequence). The CDR3 covers 13 residues. V lost 2 bases and J 2 bases, leaving 6 bases between the germline ends. This CDR3 is CASSETVNTEAFF. CDR3 DNA: TGCGCCAGCAGTGAGACTGTAAACACTGAAGCTTTCTTT.

The genes are TRBV27 and TRBJ2-7, with 9 bases lining up with TRBD1. CDR3 length: 14 amino acids. The germline gives CDR1 MNHEY, CDR2 SMNVEV (reference sequence). J lost 3 bases, V lost 5 bases, and 5 bases had no gene match. CDR3 sequence reads: CASSPGQGFYEQYF. The CDR3 DNA sequence: TGTGCCAGCAGTCCGGGACAGGGATTCTACGAGCAGTACTTC.

The V call is TRBV11-3, the J call TRBJ2-1; 9 bases fit TRBD2. With 5 bases clipped from V and 10 bases from J, the junction kept 9 bases outside the gene matches. Germline V CDR1 and CDR2: SGHNT, YENEEA. The CDR3 covers 14 residues. This CDR3 is CASSISGLANEQFF. CDR3 sequence (DNA): TGTGCCAGCAGCATATCGGGACTAGCAAACGAGCAGTTCTTC.

The gene calls are TRBV5-1 and TRBJ2-3, with 9 bases that match TRBD1. Trimming at V came to 4 bases and at J to 5 bases, leaving 5 bases not matched to a gene. The CDR3 has 14 residues. Germline CDR1 is SGHRS and CDR2 is YFSETQ. The CDR3 DNA is TGCGCCAGCAGCATTGGGACAGGGCAAGATACGCAGTATTTT. Protein: CASSIGTGQDTQYF.

This chain links TRBV6-4 with TRBJ2-1, with TRBD2 identical over 8 bases. The CDR3 is 14 residues long. The V segment lost 5 bases and the J segment 7 bases; nucleotides outside the gene matches: 7. CDR1 MRHNA and CDR2 SNTAGT come from the germline V gene. CDR3 residues: CASSLGVAGNEQFF. The CDR3 bases are TGTGCCAGCAGTTTGGGCGTAGCGGGGAATGAGCAGTTCTTC.

The sample holds a few counts of this clone. The chain employs TRBV5-1 and TRBJ1-3; D unclear. Germline V lookup: CDR1 SGHRS, CDR2 YFSETQ. V shed 2 bases and J shed 2 bases, with 8 bases lying between them. The CDR3 is 14 residues long. CDR3 residues: CASSLGRAGNTIYF. The CDR3 bases are TGCGCCAGCAGCTTAGGCCGGGCTGGAAACACCATATATTTT. The full variable domain, in which reference TRBV5-1 and TRBJ1-3 provide the parts outside the CDR3, is KAGVTQTPRYLIKTRGQQVTLSCSPISGHRSVSWYQQTPGQGLQFLFEYFSETQRNKGNFPGRFSGRQFSNSRSEMNVSTLELGDSALYLCASSLGRAGNTIYFGEGSWLTVV.

V is TRBV12-3 or TRBV12-4 and J is TRBJ2-7; D perhaps matches TRBD1 (6 bases). The CDR3 spans 11 residues. Trimming removed 5 bases from V and 6 bases from J, with 8 bases in between. DNA for the CDR3: TGTGCCAGCAGTACAGGGCCCGAGCAGTACTTC. Translation gives CASSTGPEQYF.

The CDR3: CASSPGTPTYEQYF. The CDR3 bases are TGTGCCAGCAGTCCCGGGACACCCACCTACGAGCAGTACTTC. The V gene is TRBV28, the J gene TRBJ2-7, with D tentatively TRBD1 (6 bases). Germline CDR1 MDHEN, CDR2 SYDVKM. The CDR3 contains 14 residues. V was clipped by 5 bases and J by 2 bases, with 13 bases between them.

The chain's CDR3 is CASRSGQGNFYEQYF. CDR3 bases: TGCGCCAGCAGATCTGGACAGGGTAATTTCTACGAGCAGTACTTC. This chain uses TRBV5-1 with TRBJ2-7; TRBD1 matches 8 bases. The CDR3 spans 15 residues. The trim removed 5 bases at V and 3 bases at J, leaving 10 bases unmatched. CDR1 and CDR2 (germline): SGHRS, YFSETQ.

This clone was recorded a few times. The gene calls are TRBV27 and TRBJ2-1, with 8 bases matching TRBD2. This CDR3 contains 15 residues. Germline assignment: CDR1 MNHEY and CDR2 SMNVEV (reference sequence). With 5 bases clipped from V and 3 bases from J, the junction kept 6 bases outside the gene matches. For the CDR3, the DNA is TGTGCCAGCAGTCAAGCGGGAGATGTCTACAATGAGCAGTTCTTC. Protein sequence: CASSQAGDVYNEQFF.

This chain uses TRBV5-1 with TRBJ2-5; 10 positions agree with TRBD2. Per the germline V gene, CDR1 is SGHRS and CDR2 is YFSETQ. This CDR3 has 16 residues. V lost 1 base and J lost 3; bases outside the gene matches: 6. The CDR3 here is CASSLSPLAGEETQYF. The CDR3 nucleotides read TGCGCCAGCAGCTTGAGTCCCCTAGCGGGAGAAGAGACCCAGTACTTC.

As concerns this clone: This same CDR3 is encoded by further DNA sequences in the sample. V gene TRBV9 combines with J gene TRBJ2-5; TRBD2 aligns across 10 bases. This CDR3 is built from 15 residues. V lost 4 bases and J lost 3; bases outside the gene matches: 6. CDR1 is SGDLS and CDR2 is YYNGEE in the germline V gene. CDR3 in amino acids: CASSPGTSVKETQYF. The CDR3 nucleotides read TGTGCCAGCAGCCCCGGGACTAGCGTGAAAGAGACCCAGTACTTC.

This clone appeared once. The rearrangement uses TRBV11-3 and TRBJ2-5; 9 positions match TRBD2. CDR1 is SGHNT and CDR2 is YENEEA in the germline V gene. V lost 5 bases and J lost 5; bases outside the gene matches: 6. This CDR3 has 14 residues. The DNA for the CDR3 is TGTGCCAGCAGCGCGGGACTAGCCGGGGAGACCCAGTACTTC. It specifies CASSAGLAGETQYF.

As to this clone: The sample has other DNA sequences that encode this CDR3 too. The chain carries TRBV5-1 and TRBJ1-4; the D gene is possibly TRBD1 (6 bases). Germline loops: CDR1 SGHRS, CDR2 YFSETQ. The ends were cut back, 4 bases at V and 5 bases at J, with 15 bases in the middle. This CDR3 spans 15 amino acids. CDR3 coding DNA: TGCGCCAGCAGCCCGGACGGGGGGGCCAATGAAAAACTGTTTTTT. This gives the protein CASSPDGGANEKLFF.

V is TRBV28 and J is TRBJ1-5; D not certain. The V gene lost 6 bases and the J gene lost 1 base, with 16 bases spanning the gap. Germline V lookup: CDR1 MDHEN, CDR2 SYDVKM. This CDR3 contains 16 residues. The CDR3 loop reads CASSRFPVQSNQPQHF. The CDR3 DNA reads as TGTGCCAGCAGCCGATTCCCGGTTCAGAGCAATCAGCCCCAGCATTTT.

The chain recombines TRBV27 with TRBJ1-6; D not resolved. The CDR3 is 12 amino acids. Germline lookup yields CDR1 MNHEY and CDR2 SMNVEV (reference sequence). V was pared by 3 bases and J by 10 bases, with 7 bases between. The CDR3 spells CASSLDGSPLHF. The CDR3 coding sequence is TGTGCCAGCAGTTTGGATGGGTCACCCCTCCACTTT.

The gene calls are TRBV11-2 and TRBJ2-5, with TRBD1 as a possible D gene (6 bases). Germline V CDR1 and CDR2: SGHAT, FQNNGV. Trimming removed 1 base at V and 5 bases at J, with 11 bases between. The CDR3 runs 14 residues. CDR3 amino acids: CASSLAGAGETQYF. CDR3 nucleotide sequence: TGTGCCAGCAGCTTAGCAGGGGCCGGGGAGACCCAGTACTTC.